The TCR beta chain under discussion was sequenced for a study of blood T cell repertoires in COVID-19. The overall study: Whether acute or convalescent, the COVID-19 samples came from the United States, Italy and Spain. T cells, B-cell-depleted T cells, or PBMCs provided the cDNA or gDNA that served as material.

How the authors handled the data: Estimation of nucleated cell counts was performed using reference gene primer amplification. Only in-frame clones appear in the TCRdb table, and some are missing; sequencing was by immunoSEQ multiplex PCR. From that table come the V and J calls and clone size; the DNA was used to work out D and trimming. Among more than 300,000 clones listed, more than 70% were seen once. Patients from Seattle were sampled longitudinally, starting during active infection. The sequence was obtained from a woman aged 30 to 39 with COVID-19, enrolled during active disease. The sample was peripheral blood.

Here the CDR3 DNA reads TGTGCCAGCAGTTTAGTCAGGGGAAAGACCCAGTACTTC. It specifies CASSLVRGKTQYF. The rearrangement joins TRBV12-3 or TRBV12-4 to TRBJ2-5, with a possible D match to TRBD1 (6 bases). V dropped 1 base and J dropped 6 bases, with 9 bases sitting between them. The CDR3 sequence is 13 residues long.